Listed below are T cell receptor beta chains from one sample, sequenced in a study of tumor and adjacent non-tumor tissue in lung cancer. TCRdb analysed the multiplex PCR reads with MiXCR anew, one entry per CDR3 protein. The repertoire consists of about 43,000 distinct CDR3 sequences, with roughly 60% occurring once and the leading ten covering under 50%. Sequenced sample: distant non-tumor lung tissue. Receptors originate from a man aged 45 to 65 with non-small cell lung cancer. Both conserved end residues are part of each CDR3. A D gene is named only where the DNA matches it firmly. For some rows the clone size is stated as once, few or many, or as a class when expanded; others skip it.

-,TRBV4-2,-,TRBJ2-1,CASTQEGGSSYGEQFF,TGTGCCAGCACCCAAGAGGGGGGATCAAGCTACGGTGAGCAGTTCTTC
TRBD1,TRBV10-3,-,TRBJ2-7,CAISEGTGTHEQYF,TGTGCCATCAGTGAGGGGACAGGAACCCATGAACAATACTTC
-,TRBV20-1,many,TRBJ2-3,CSARAPPDTQYF,TGCAGTGCTAGGGCCCCCCCCGATACGCAGTATTTT
TRBD1,TRBV4-1,once,TRBJ1-2,CASNPTRQDRGGYDYTF,TGCGCCAGCAACCCTACACGCCAGGACAGGGGCGGGTATGACTACACCTTC
-,TRBV11-2,-,TRBJ2-7,CASSLVCRGQYF,TGTGCTAGCAGCTTAGTGTGTCGGGGGCAGTACTTC
TRBD1,TRBV11-2,-,TRBJ2-7,CASSSGTGRIYEQYF,TGTGCTAGCAGCTCAGGGACAGGTAGAATATACGAGCAGTACTTC
-,TRBV12-3/TRBV12-4,-,TRBJ2-5,CARRGRVSIIEETQYF,TGTGCCAGGCGGGGCAGGGTGTCTATTATTGAGGAGACCCAGTACTTC
TRBD1,TRBV28,few,TRBJ1-5,CASSLTGSNQPQHF,TGTGCCAGCAGTTTGACAGGGAGTAATCAGCCCCAGCATTTT
-,TRBV14,few,TRBJ2-7,CASSQGQSELYEQYF,TGTGCCAGCAGCCAAGGGCAGAGTGAACTCTACGAGCAGTACTTC
-,TRBV12-3/TRBV12-4,many,TRBJ2-4,CASSLKEAKNIQYF,TGTGCCAGCAGTTTAAAGGAGGCCAAAAACATTCAGTACTTC